The subject of this entry is one TCR beta chain. As handled by the study authors: Nucleated cell number was recorded as an estimate derived from reference gene primer amplification. TCRdb keeps only in-frame clones here, not all; method: immunoSEQ multiplex PCR. D and trimming come from the DNA, and the V and J calls and clone size come from that table. The sample gives 200,000 to 300,000 clones, over 90% of which show up once; around 0.86% is in the top ten. This record comes from a study of blood T cell repertoires in COVID-19. Study at large: COVID-19 samples from acute and convalescent phases originated in the United States, Italy and Spain.

From germline, CDR1 is SGDLS and CDR2 YYNGEE. The CDR3 sequence is 15 residues long. Trimming removed 2 bases at V and 6 bases at J, with 15 bases between. Enrolment of Seattle patients took place during active infection, and they were followed longitudinally. The chain carries TRBV9 and TRBJ2-1; maybe TRBD1 (5 bases). The material sequenced was peripheral blood. The TCR comes from a man younger than 40 with COVID-19, enrolled during active disease. The CDR3 bases are TGTGCCAGCAGCGTGTCAGGGAATTGGGGCAATGAGCAGTTCTTC. It translates to CASSVSGNWGNEQFF.